Sequencing of this T cell receptor (beta chain) was carried out in a study of cytomegalovirus exposure and HLA in healthy donors. Study results and limitations: In vitro checks showed that three CMV-associated chains really do target CMV antigens. Many donors shared some public TCRs, even though most TCR sequences were rare.

Repertoires were generated with immunoSEQ multiplex PCR, while TCRdb's copy carries only in-frame clones and drops some. Of 75,000 to 85,000 clones listed, about nine tenths are singletons. The CDR3 runs 13 residues. Germline-derived CDR1 and CDR2 are WSHSY and SAAADI. V gave up 5 bases and J gave up 8 bases, with 15 bases separating them. This clone has at least ten counts. The antigen remains undetermined. The sequence was obtained from a man aged 25 to 45 in good health and CMV-seronegative. The chain is built from TRBV10-2 and TRBJ1-2, with D perhaps matching TRBD1 (5 bases). Material for sequencing was PBMCs. The CDR3 is CASSPIQGWGYTF. The DNA of the CDR3 is TGCGCCAGCAGTCCTATTCAGGGATGGGGCTACACCTTC.